This paragraph reports one TCR beta chain. The CDR3 totals 15 residues. V shed 4 bases and J 6 bases; nucleotides not matched to a gene: 5. CDR1 is SGHRS, CDR2 YFSETQ, per germline. The data stem from a study of blood T cell repertoires in COVID-19. The method was immunoSEQ multiplex PCR; TCRdb's version includes in-frame clones alone and lacks a portion of them. In the table there are some 120,000 clones, around four fifths of which are singletons. The chain combines TRBV5-1 with TRBJ2-2; TRBD1 agrees at 11 bases. The specimen sequenced was peripheral blood. This TCR was sampled from a human donor in a cohort sampled during active COVID-19. Here the CDR3 DNA reads TGCGCCAGCAGCACCGGGACAGGGGGGGCCGGGGAGCTGTTTTTT. Its translation is CASSTGTGGAGELFF.